The present TCR beta chain was sequenced within a study of T cells in localized non-small cell lung cancer. Overall study findings and caveats: There was an association of higher blood T cell density with longer overall survival. The study sequenced only one region of the tumor. As a result, intratumor heterogeneity could not be excluded and remains possible. Tumor showed lower T cell clonality than uninvolved adjacent lung, where it was highest. Turning up in adjacent lung were a median roughly 60 of the top 100 tumor clones.

TCRdb keeps only in-frame clones here, not all; method: immunoSEQ multiplex PCR. This sample has about 91,000 clones, with 80% to 90% found just once. The length of the CDR3 is 16 residues. V lost 2 bases, J lost 5 bases, and 4 bases stayed unmatched. Germline lookup yields CDR1 MNHNY and CDR2 SVGAGI (reference sequence). Note on this clone: Its specificity is unknown.

This sequence was found in a man between 40 and 69 years old with stage I squamous cell lung carcinoma. The V call is TRBV6-6, the J call TRBJ2-2, with 11 bases lining up with TRBD2. This material consisted of peripheral blood, taken before any cancer treatment. CDR3: CASSYKTSGGTGELFF. The CDR3 coding sequence is TGTGCCAGCAGTTACAAAACTAGCGGGGGTACCGGGGAGCTGTTTTTT.